The present entry profiles one TCR beta chain with its context. There are 15 residues in the CDR3. V lost 0 bases to trimming and J lost 0 bases, with 8 bases between them. Germline CDR1 and CDR2: MGHDK and SYGVNS. These data originate in a study of blood T cell repertoires in COVID-19. About the research overall: From the United States, Italy and Spain came samples of acute and convalescent COVID-19. The analysed material was cDNA or gDNA that came from T cells, B-cell-depleted T cells, or PBMCs.

Produced via immunoSEQ multiplex PCR; TCRdb's table is partial and in-frame only. The profile shows approximately 180,000 clones, more than 85% of them singletons. Sequencing was done on a sample of PBMCs or T cells enriched from blood (not recorded which). This TCR was sampled from a human donor with acute COVID-19. The donor label of this sample is uncertain. The chain uses TRBV25-1 and TRBJ1-1; no reliable D call. The CDR3 loop is CASSEYNQLNTEAFF. The CDR3 DNA reads as TGTGCCAGCAGTGAATATAACCAGTTGAACACTGAAGCTTTCTTT.